The 5 T cell receptor beta chains in this list originate from one sample, sequenced in a study of early T cells in non-severe SARS-CoV-2 infection. Each CDR3 protein is one row after TCRdb ran MiXCR on the 5' RACE reads. The sample lists about 100,000 distinct CDR3 sequences; around 13% were seen once. The specimen was whole blood. The receptors shown here come from an adult who was a healthcare worker with PCR-confirmed SARS-CoV-2 infection or an uninfected control (not recorded which).

Note on this clonotype: Relative to the germline gene, one junction end is altered; a read error may explain this. The chain combines TRBV6-1 with TRBJ2-7; D gene unclear. Looked up from germline, CDR1 is MNHNS and CDR2 is SASEGT. This CDR3 is 14 amino acids long. CDR3 amino acids: CASNEAFSSYEQYF. The CDR3 bases are TGTGCCAGCAATGAAGCCTTTAGCTCCTACGAGCAGTACTTC.

This clonotype was counted many times. The V gene is TRBV28, the J gene TRBJ2-7; D is ambiguous. Germline V gene sequence: CDR1 MDHEN, CDR2 SYDVKM. Trimming left V 3 bases short and J 4 bases short, with 7 bases between. CDR3 length equals 12 residues. CDR3 DNA: TGTGCCAGCAGTTTCGGCACATACGAGCAGTACTTC. Translation gives CASSFGTYEQYF.

This clonotype was seen a handful of times. The CDR3 loop reads CASSQDWGGTEAFF. CDR3 bases: TGCGCCAGCAGCCAAGATTGGGGGGGCACTGAAGCTTTCTTT. The J gene is TRBJ1-1, the V gene TRBV4-3; a weak D match, TRBD1 (5 bases). Germline V gene sequence: CDR1 LGHNA, CDR2 YSLEER. The CDR3 is 14 amino acids. Trimming removed 0 bases at V and 4 bases at J, with 9 bases between.

CDR3 sequence reads: CSASTGGAYNEQFF. In DNA, the CDR3 is TGCAGTGCCAGTACAGGGGGGGCCTACAATGAGCAGTTCTTC. The V and J genes are TRBV20-1 and TRBJ2-1, with TRBD1 as a possible D gene (8 bases). V was cut by 6 bases and J by 2 bases, with 14 bases left in between. CDR3 length: 14 residues. Germline V CDR1 and CDR2: DFQATT, SNEGSKA (reference sequence).

CDR3 sequence (DNA): TGTGCCAGCAGCGCCTTGATGGCAGGGAGTTCAGGGCAGTACTTC. This gives the protein CASSALMAGSSGQYF. The J gene is TRBJ2-7, the V gene TRBV7-2; D possibly uses TRBD1 or TRBD2 (5 bases each). CDR1 and CDR2 (germline): SGHTA, FQGNSA. V was trimmed by 5 bases and J by 9 bases, leaving 23 bases between them. The CDR3 runs to 15 residues.